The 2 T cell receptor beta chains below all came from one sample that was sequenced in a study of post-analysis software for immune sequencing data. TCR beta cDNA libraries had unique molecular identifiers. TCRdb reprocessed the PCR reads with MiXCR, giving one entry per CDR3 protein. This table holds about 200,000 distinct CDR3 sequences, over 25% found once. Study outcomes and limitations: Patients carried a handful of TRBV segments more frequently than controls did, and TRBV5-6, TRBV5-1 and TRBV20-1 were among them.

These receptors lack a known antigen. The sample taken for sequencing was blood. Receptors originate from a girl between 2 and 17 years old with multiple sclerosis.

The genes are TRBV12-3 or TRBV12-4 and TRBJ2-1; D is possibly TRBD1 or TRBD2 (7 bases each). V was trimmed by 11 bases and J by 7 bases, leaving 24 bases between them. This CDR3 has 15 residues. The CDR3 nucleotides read TGTGCCTGCAACCTGCAGGGGGGGCCGGATAATGAGCAGTTCTTC. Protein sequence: CACNLQGGPDNEQFF.

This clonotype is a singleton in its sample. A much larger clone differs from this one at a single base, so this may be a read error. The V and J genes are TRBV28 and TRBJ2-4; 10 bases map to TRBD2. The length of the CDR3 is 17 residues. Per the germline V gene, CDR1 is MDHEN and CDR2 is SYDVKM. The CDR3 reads CASSHGERGGAKNTQYF. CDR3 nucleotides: TGTGCCAGCAGTCATGGAGAGCGGGGGGGAGCCAAAAACACTCAGTACTTC.